These 25 T cell receptor beta chains were all obtained from the same sample, sequenced in a study of identical twins. From the 5' RACE reads, TCRdb called clonotypes with MiXCR, one entry per CDR3 protein. The sample yields some 96,000 distinct CDR3 sequences, about 5.6% seen once. Sequenced material: memory T cells sorted from blood. These TCRs come from a woman in her fifties or sixties in good health.

This clonotype was recorded many times. V and J are TRBV29-1 and TRBJ1-3; 7 nucleotides align to TRBD1. This CDR3 is 15 amino acids long. V gave up 4 bases and J gave up 7 bases; unmatched junction bases: 13. Per the germline V gene, CDR1 is SQVTM and CDR2 is ANQGSEA. This CDR3 reads CSVVVDRAFGNTIYF. The CDR3 bases are TGCAGCGTTGTTGTAGACAGGGCGTTCGGGAACACCATATATTTT.

This clonotype was recorded at least ten times. V gene TRBV11-2 combines with J gene TRBJ1-6; no definite D call. Deletions cut 0 bases from V and 14 bases from J, with 8 bases between. The CDR3 sequence is 12 residues long. Germline V gene data show CDR1 as SGHAT and CDR2 as FQNNGV. The CDR3 DNA sequence: TGTGCCAGCAGCTTAGATGATGGGTCCCTCCACTTT. Translated, it gives CASSLDDGSLHF.

The chain couples TRBV29-1 to TRBJ2-7; D may be TRBD2 (5 bases). The ends were cut back, 3 bases at V and 5 bases at J, with 11 bases in the middle. The V gene's germline CDR1 is SQVTM and CDR2 ANQGSEA. This CDR3 is 12 amino acids long. Here the CDR3 reads CSVERYGNEQYF. The CDR3 DNA is TGCAGCGTTGAGAGGTACGGGAACGAGCAGTACTTC.

V and J are TRBV20-1 and TRBJ2-1; possibly TRBD2 for D (7 bases). The CDR3 runs 15 residues. Germline CDR1 and CDR2: DFQATT and SNEGSKA (reference sequence). Trimming removed 5 bases at V and 6 bases at J, with 20 bases between. The CDR3 loop reads CSAGGAGKLGNEQFF. The CDR3 nucleotides read TGCAGTGCTGGGGGGGCCGGCAAATTGGGCAATGAGCAGTTCTTC.

This clonotype was seen at least ten times. The chain employs TRBV3-1 and TRBJ2-3; possible D gene TRBD1, 7 bases. Trimming took 4 bases from V and 1 from J, leaving 15 bases between them. The CDR3 consists of 16 residues. Germline CDR1 and CDR2: LGHDT and YNNKEL (reference sequence). CDR3 amino acids: CASSPYGGGGTDTQYF. CDR3 nucleotides: TGTGCCAGCAGCCCGTACGGAGGGGGCGGCACAGATACGCAGTATTTT.

This clonotype was seen a handful of times. The V call is TRBV9, the J call TRBJ2-7, with D perhaps TRBD1 or TRBD2 (6 bases each). Germline V gene sequence: CDR1 SGDLS, CDR2 YYNGEE. The CDR3 loop spans 15 amino acids. The germline V and J ends were trimmed by 0 bases and 3 bases, with 13 bases remaining between them. The CDR3 DNA is TGTGCCAGCAGCGTAGGGGGGGCTCGCCTCTACGAGCAGTACTTC. Its translation is CASSVGGARLYEQYF.

The sample holds many counts of this clonotype. The rearrangement joins TRBV7-8 to TRBJ2-5; 7 nucleotides align to TRBD2. The CDR3 spans 15 residues. V gave up 0 bases and J gave up 8 bases; unmatched junction bases: 9. Germline CDR1 is SGHVS and CDR2 is FQNEAQ. The chain's CDR3 is CASSLARDYGGTQYF. For the CDR3, the DNA is TGTGCCAGCAGCTTAGCGCGGGACTACGGGGGTACCCAGTACTTC.

This clonotype showed up many times. This sequence joins TRBV12-3 or TRBV12-4 and TRBJ2-1; either TRBD1 or TRBD2 may fit D (5 bases each). The CDR3 contains 14 residues. V lost 0 bases and J 9 bases, leaving 12 bases between the germline ends. The CDR3: CASSLALEGSEQFF. In DNA, the CDR3 is TGTGCCAGCAGTTTAGCGCTTGAGGGGTCTGAGCAGTTCTTC.

This clonotype was recorded many times. The rearrangement uses TRBV11-2 and TRBJ2-1; perhaps TRBD1 as D (6 bases). The V and J ends lost 6 bases and 15 bases respectively, with 27 bases between them. The CDR3 contains 15 residues. CDR1 is SGHAT, CDR2 FQNNGV, per germline. The CDR3 spells CASRSLSRWDKGSFF. The CDR3 bases are TGTGCCAGCAGATCTTTAAGTCGGTGGGACAAGGGATCGTTCTTC.

This clonotype was recorded many times. The genes are TRBV12-3 or TRBV12-4 and TRBJ2-1; D not resolved. With 3 bases removed from V and 6 bases from J, the gap between germline ends came to 12 bases. The length of the CDR3 is 14 residues. The CDR3 DNA follows: TGTGCCAGCAGTTTGGATAGGTCCCTCAATGAGCAGTTCTTC. Its protein product is CASSLDRSLNEQFF.

This clonotype was counted at least ten times. The CDR3 is CASSQTSGQETQYF. CDR3 DNA sequence: TGTGCCAGCAGCCAGACTAGCGGACAAGAGACCCAGTACTTC. The V and J genes are TRBV6-2 or TRBV6-3 and TRBJ2-5, with 9 nucleotides matching TRBD2. CDR3 length: 14 residues. After removal of 6 bases from V and 2 bases from J, the junction contained 4 bases not matched to a gene. Looked up from germline, CDR1 is MNHEY and CDR2 is SVGEGT.

This clonotype was detected ten times or more. The CDR3: CASSSPGQGNYGYTF. Here the CDR3 DNA reads TGTGCCAGCAGTTCCCCCGGACAGGGGAACTATGGCTACACCTTC. This chain links TRBV27 with TRBJ1-2; TRBD1 matches at 9 bases. The CDR3 is 15 amino acids. Germline trimming cut 4 bases from V and 2 bases from J; bases unmatched to any gene: 5. CDR1 and CDR2 from the germline V gene are MNHEY and SMNVEV (reference sequence).

This clonotype was observed at least ten times. This chain connects TRBV3-1 to TRBJ2-1; 12 bases match TRBD2. V was pared by 4 bases and J by 9 bases, with 10 bases of the junction left unmatched. CDR3 size: 16 residues. From germline, CDR1 is LGHDT and CDR2 YNNKEL (reference sequence). The DNA for the CDR3 is TGTGCCAGCAGCCCAAGGACTAGCGGGACTCTAGGTGAGCAGTTCTTC. As protein: CASSPRTSGTLGEQFF.

This clonotype has only a few counts. This chain joins TRBV7-6 and TRBJ2-1; tentative D call: TRBD2 (5 bases). This CDR3 region has 11 residues. Trimming removed 5 bases from V and 13 bases from J, with 12 bases in between. The germline V gene has CDR1 SGHVS and CDR2 FNYEAQ. DNA of the CDR3: TGTGCCAGCAGCCGAGGGCTTCTTCAGTTCTTC. This encodes CASSRGLLQFF.

The gene calls are TRBV6-1 and TRBJ2-1; 9 bases match TRBD2. This CDR3 contains 19 residues. Germline assignment: CDR1 MNHNS and CDR2 SASEGT. After removal of 4 bases from V and 8 bases from J, the junction contained 21 bases not matched to a gene. CDR3 loop: CASSGRTGIGSGSRYEQFF. CDR3 DNA sequence: TGTGCCAGCAGTGGACGGACGGGGATAGGTAGCGGGAGTAGGTATGAGCAGTTCTTC.

This clonotype was recorded at least ten times. The rearrangement uses TRBV29-1 and TRBJ2-1, with TRBD2 as a possible D gene (5 bases). V gave up 7 bases and J gave up 3 bases, with 16 bases separating them. Germline V gene data show CDR1 as SQVTM and CDR2 as ANQGSEA. CDR3 length: 14 amino acids. CDR3: CSGQAMRDYNEQFF. CDR3 coding DNA: TGCAGCGGCCAAGCGATGAGGGACTACAATGAGCAGTTCTTC.

This clonotype has at least ten counts. This chain connects TRBV10-3 to TRBJ2-5, with D perhaps TRBD2 (5 bases). Germline values: CDR1 ENHRY, CDR2 SYGVKD. There are 13 residues in the CDR3. The ends were cut back, 6 bases at V and 3 bases at J, with 11 bases in the middle. In DNA form, the CDR3 reads TGTGCCATCAGAGGGAGCGAGGAAGAGACCCAGTACTTC. This encodes CAIRGSEEETQYF.

In its sample, this clonotype was seen many times. The J gene is TRBJ2-3, the V gene TRBV4-1; D possibly corresponds to TRBD2 (5 bases). The CDR3 runs 18 residues. Germline V CDR1 and CDR2: MGHRA, YSYEKL. Trimming pared 1 base from V and 1 base from J, leaving 18 bases between. CDR3 residues: CASSQGESNWGGTDTQYF. CDR3 sequence (DNA): TGCGCCAGCAGCCAAGGAGAGTCGAACTGGGGAGGCACAGATACGCAGTATTTT.

This clonotype occurred a few times. The chain recombines TRBV30 with TRBJ2-1, with 11 bases identical to TRBD2. Germline V gene data show CDR1 as GTSNPN and CDR2 as SVGIG (reference sequence). Losses at the gene ends were 3 bases for V and 6 bases for J; bases not matched to a gene: 22. This CDR3 is built from 20 residues. Here the CDR3 reads CAWRTSGSGVGGLGSNEQFF. CDR3 DNA: TGTGCCTGGAGAACTAGCGGGAGCGGAGTGGGGGGCCTGGGGTCCAATGAGCAGTTCTTC.

This clonotype was picked up a small number of times. The rearrangement links TRBV3-1 to TRBJ2-1; D gene uncertain. V dropped 0 bases and J dropped 8 bases, with 11 bases sitting between them. The germline CDR1 and CDR2 sequences are LGHDT and YNNKEL (reference sequence). This CDR3 has 14 amino acids. The CDR3 spells CASSQDPGRDEQFF. The CDR3 DNA reads as TGTGCCAGCAGCCAAGATCCAGGTAGGGATGAGCAGTTCTTC.

This clonotype was seen a handful of times. J is TRBJ2-7 and V is TRBV13; 7 bases fit TRBD1. The germline CDR1 and CDR2 sequences are PRHDT and FYEKMQ (reference sequence). V shed 5 bases and J 3 bases; nucleotides not matched to a gene: 4. CDR3 size: 13 residues. The CDR3 here is CASSTWDSYEQYF. The CDR3 nucleotides read TGTGCCAGCAGCACGTGGGACAGCTACGAGCAGTACTTC.

This clonotype came up many times. The V and J genes are TRBV12-3 or TRBV12-4 and TRBJ2-1; 14 bases agree with TRBD2. This CDR3 region has 15 residues. Trimming cost V 6 bases and J 4 bases; bases outside gene matches: 2. In DNA, the CDR3 is TGTGCCAGCAGCCGGACTAGCGGGGGGTACAATGAGCAGTTCTTC. This encodes CASSRTSGGYNEQFF.

This clonotype was detected a few times. The V and J genes are TRBV7-2 and TRBJ2-1; TRBD1 matches at 8 bases. The trim removed 4 bases at V and 6 bases at J, leaving 2 bases unmatched. Looked up from germline, CDR1 is SGHTA and CDR2 is FQGNSA. The CDR3 sequence is 13 residues long. For the CDR3, the DNA is TGTGCCAGCAGCTCGCAGGGGGCCAATGAGCAGTTCTTC. As protein: CASSSQGANEQFF.

This clonotype came up many times. The chain joins TRBV24-1 to TRBJ2-1; no clear D gene. Trimming took off 4 bases at V and 15 bases at J, with 15 bases between the two ends. This CDR3 has 12 amino acids. CDR1 is KGHDR and CDR2 is SFDVKD in the germline V gene. CDR3 protein: CATSDLDRAWFF. CDR3 coding DNA: TGTGCCACCAGTGACCTAGATCGGGCCTGGTTCTTC.

This clonotype has at least ten counts. This chain joins TRBV5-1 and TRBJ2-3; 9 positions match TRBD2. After removal of 7 bases from V and 0 bases from J, the junction contained 3 bases not matched to a gene. The CDR3 totals 14 residues. In germline, CDR1 is SGHRS, CDR2 YFSETQ. The CDR3: CASDLAGSTDTQYF. The CDR3 region has the DNA TGCGCCAGCGACCTAGCGGGGAGCACAGATACGCAGTATTTT.